This T cell receptor beta chain is from a study of blood T cell repertoires in COVID-19. About the research overall: From the United States, Italy and Spain came samples of acute and convalescent COVID-19.

In the original workflow: Estimation of nucleated cell counts was performed using reference gene primer amplification. This table comes from immunoSEQ multiplex PCR, and its TCRdb copy is limited to in-frame clones, with some not included. The V and J calls and clone size come from that table; D and trimming were worked out from the DNA. The sample comprises tens of thousands of clones, about 85% of which are singletons, and roughly 3.6% rests with the top ten. The V and J ends lost 2 bases and 7 bases, in that order; junction bases with no gene match: 14. The CDR3 consists of 17 residues. Germline V gene lookup returns CDR1 SGHVS and CDR2 FQNEAQ.

The chain recombines TRBV7-8 with TRBJ2-5; the match to TRBD2 covers 9 bases. Sequenced sample: peripheral blood. The TCR was taken from a man between 65 and 80 years old with active COVID-19. The CDR3 spells CASSLSGSSGSVRTQYF. DNA of the CDR3: TGTGCCAGCAGCTTATCGGGGAGTAGCGGGAGCGTACGGACCCAGTACTTC.